The following is a T cell receptor beta chain sequence with its context. CDR1 and CDR2 (germline): SQVTM, ANQGSEA. The ends lost 7 bases at V and 8 bases at J; junction bases unmatched: 7. This CDR3 contains 13 residues. These data are taken from a study of shared clonotypes between healthy human individuals. The healthy adult donors were HIV-negative and reported no recent acute infections or vaccinations. The repertoire was sequenced with immunoSEQ multiplex PCR; TCRdb's copy has only in-frame clones and lacks some. The data show some 1 million clones, approximately 68% seen once. The genes are TRBV29-1 and TRBJ1-4; 10 bases are a match to TRBD1. The sequenced material came from memory CD4+ T cells sorted from blood. The subset: CD45RA-negative fraction. The clonotype was recovered from a man aged 18 to 29 in good health. This CDR3 is CSGRTGGNEKLFF. Here the CDR3 DNA reads TGCAGCGGGCGGACAGGGGGGAACGAAAAACTGTTTTTT.